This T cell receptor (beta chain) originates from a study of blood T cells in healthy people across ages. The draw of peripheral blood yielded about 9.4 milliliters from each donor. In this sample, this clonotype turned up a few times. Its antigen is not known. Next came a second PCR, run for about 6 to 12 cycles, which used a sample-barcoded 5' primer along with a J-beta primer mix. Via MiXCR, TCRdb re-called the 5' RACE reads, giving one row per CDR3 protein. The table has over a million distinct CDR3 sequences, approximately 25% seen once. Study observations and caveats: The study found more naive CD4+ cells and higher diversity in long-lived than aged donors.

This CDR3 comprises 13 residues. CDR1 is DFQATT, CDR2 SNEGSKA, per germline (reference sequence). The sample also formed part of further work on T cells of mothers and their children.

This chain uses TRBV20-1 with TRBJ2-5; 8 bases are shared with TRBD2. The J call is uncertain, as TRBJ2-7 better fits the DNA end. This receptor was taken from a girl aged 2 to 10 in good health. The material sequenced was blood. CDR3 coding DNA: TGCAGTGCGAAAGCGGGAGTCTCCTACGAGCAGTACTTC. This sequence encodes CSAKAGVSYEQYF.